This T cell receptor beta chain was captured in a study of blood T cell repertoires in COVID-19. Study-level information: COVID-19 samples collected from the United States, Italy and Spain covered acute and convalescent phases. Nucleic acid was either cDNA or gDNA, and it came from T cells, B-cell-depleted T cells, or PBMCs.

As processed by the authors: Estimated nucleated cell counts came from reference gene primer amplification. The protocol was immunoSEQ multiplex PCR, while the TCRdb copy is restricted to in-frame clones and leaves out a portion. For V, J and clone size, that table is used; D and trimming come from the DNA. The sample consists of approximately 65,000 clones, 60% to 85% of them appearing once. Germline trimming cut 5 bases from V and 6 bases from J; bases unmatched to any gene: 9. CDR1 SGHTA and CDR2 FQGNSA come from the germline V gene. The CDR3 is 14 residues long. The sample consisted of peripheral blood. The chain combines TRBV7-2 with TRBJ1-2; 7 bases match TRBD1. This receptor was obtained from a human donor in a cohort sampled during active COVID-19. The CDR3 region is CASSPKTGMDGYTF. The CDR3 coding sequence is TGTGCCAGCAGCCCCAAGACAGGGATGGATGGCTACACCTTC.